This TCR beta chain was sequenced in a study of blood T cell repertoires in COVID-19. The overall study: Nucleic acid was either cDNA or gDNA, and it came from T cells, B-cell-depleted T cells, or PBMCs.

Participants had their cohort set by participant-reported clinical history. Per the authors' pipeline: Amplifying reference gene primers gave estimates of nucleated cell counts. The repertoire was sequenced with immunoSEQ multiplex PCR; TCRdb's copy has only in-frame clones and lacks some. That table supplies the V and J calls and clone size; D and trimming were determined from the DNA. The sample contains about 160,000 clones, 65% to 85% of which appear only once. The germline gives CDR1 SEHNR, CDR2 FQNEAQ (reference sequence). V gave up 2 bases and J gave up 4 bases, with 12 bases separating them. The length of the CDR3 is 15 residues.

The origin of this receptor is a woman between 40 and 50 years old with acute COVID-19. This chain connects TRBV7-9 to TRBJ1-3; no definite D call. The specimen was PBMCs or T cells enriched from blood (not recorded which). The CDR3 region is CASSLSGSGGNTIYF. The CDR3 bases are TGTGCCAGCAGCTTATCGGGTTCGGGAGGAAACACCATATATTTT.